These 8 T cell receptor beta chains share one sample of origin, sequenced in a study of Graves' ophthalmopathy and Graves' hyperthyroidism. RNA transcripts yielded amplified TCR beta CDR3 regions. Second-round multiplex PCR came after first-round RT-PCR with HTBI primers. MiXCR was run by TCRdb on the multiplex PCR reads, yielding one entry per CDR3 protein. The data hold 560,000 or so distinct CDR3 sequences, with approximately 35% observed a single time. The sequenced sample consisted of peripheral blood or thyroid tissue (not recorded which). Receptors were obtained from an adult man with Graves' hyperthyroidism.

Details on this clonotype: A single base separates this from a much larger clone, so it may be a read error. The chain employs TRBV6-6 and TRBJ2-7, with 8 bases aligning to TRBD1. CDR3 length: 14 amino acids. CDR1 MNHNY and CDR2 SVGAGI come from the germline V gene (reference sequence). The CDR3 sequence is CASSSGQAPYKQYF. CDR3 DNA: TGTGCCAGCAGTTCGGGACAGGCCCCCTACAAGCAGTACTTC.

The gene calls are TRBV7-7 and TRBJ2-5; 11 bases map to TRBD2. The CDR3 sequence is 16 residues long. Trimming took 5 bases from V and 5 from J; bases not matched to a gene: 10. CDR1 is SSHAT and CDR2 is FNYEAQ in the germline V gene (reference sequence). The CDR3, as DNA: TGTGCCAGCAGCATTAGCGGGAGGGCCGGGGAGGAGACCCAGTACTTC. This encodes CASSISGRAGEETQYF.

Note on this clonotype: The junction departs from germline at one end; a sequencing error may be responsible. The chain uses TRBV6-1 and TRBJ2-7, with TRBD2 as a possible D gene (5 bases). Germline assignment: CDR1 MNHNS and CDR2 SASEGT. The CDR3 is 12 residues long. The CDR3 DNA reads as TGTGCCAGCAGTCGGGGTTCCTGCGAGCAGTACTTC. It encodes CASSRGSCEQYF.

The chain joins TRBV9 to TRBJ2-3; D is undetermined. V dropped 4 bases and J dropped 6 bases, with 12 bases sitting between them. This CDR3 region has 13 residues. CDR1 and CDR2 (germline): SGDLS, YYNGEE. The CDR3 region is CASSPILEDTQYF. The CDR3 nucleotides are TGTGCCAGCAGCCCGATACTGGAGGATACGCAGTATTTT.

The gene calls are TRBV15 and TRBJ2-7; D remains ambiguous. The CDR3 spans 13 residues. Trimming left V 3 bases short and J 1 base short, with 7 bases between. Germline lookup yields CDR1 LNHNV and CDR2 YYDKDF (reference sequence). The CDR3 region has the DNA TGTGCCACCAGCAGGTGGAAATCCTACGAGCAGTACTTC. Translation gives CATSRWKSYEQYF.

This clonotype was seen at least ten times. The rearrangement links TRBV19 to TRBJ2-7; D ambiguous. Trimming removed 3 bases at V and 2 bases at J, with 8 bases between. The CDR3 contains 13 residues. The germline V gene encodes CDR1 LNHDA and CDR2 SQIVND (reference sequence). The CDR3 here is CASSIQATYEQYF. As DNA, the CDR3 is TGTGCCAGTAGTATCCAGGCGACCTACGAGCAGTACTTC.

In regard to this clonotype: Relative to the germline gene, one junction end is altered; a read error may explain this. This chain connects TRBV27 to TRBJ2-5; 7 nucleotides agree with TRBD2. The CDR3 contains 11 residues. The germline CDR1 and CDR2 sequences are MNHEY and SMNVEV (reference sequence). The CDR3 spells CASSLRETRYF. The CDR3 DNA reads TGTGCCAGCAGTTTGCGGGAGACCCGGTACTTC.

J is TRBJ1-6 and V is TRBV7-2; no clear D gene. V lost 1 base and J lost 10, with 38 bases in between. This CDR3 is built from 23 residues. Germline assignment: CDR1 SGHTA and CDR2 FQGNSA. The chain's CDR3 is CASSLEGGAAAEPWSESRSPLHF. CDR3 DNA: TGTGCCAGCAGCTTAGAGGGCGGCGCGGCGGCGGAGCCATGGTCGGAATCTAGGTCACCCCTCCACTTT.